The 5 T cell receptor beta chains below were found in one sample sequenced in a study of beta chain features in type 1 diabetes. The isolated RNA, all of it, was reverse transcribed, so expressed TCRB transcripts were what got sequenced. The protocol was immunoSEQ multiplex PCR, while the TCRdb copy is restricted to in-frame clones and leaves out a portion. Seen here are hundreds of thousands of clones, 10% to 15% observed once, and the top ten hold approximately 0.015%. The material sequenced was naive CD4+ T cells from blood. These receptors all stem from a young man in good health.

This clone was counted between two and nine times. The rearrangement joins TRBV7-3 to TRBJ2-1; 8 nucleotides match TRBD2. Unmatched junction bases numbered 4, after V lost 0 bases and J lost 6 bases. The CDR3 is made up of 15 amino acids. Germline assignment: CDR1 SGHTA and CDR2 FQGTGA. The CDR3 is CASSLTGTRINEQFF. In DNA form, the CDR3 reads TGTGCCAGCAGCTTAACGGGGACTAGAATCAATGAGCAGTTCTTC. Looking up the rest from reference TRBV7-3 and TRBJ2-1 gives the full variable domain: GAGVSQTPSNKVTEKGKYVELRCDPISGHTALYWYRQSLGQGPEFLIYFQGTGAADDSGLPNDRFFAVRPEGSVSTLKIQRTERGDSAVYLCASSLTGTRINEQFFGPGTRLTVL.

The gene calls are TRBV28 and TRBJ1-2; weak D call: TRBD1 (5 bases). Germline CDR1 MDHEN, CDR2 SYDVKM. The V and J ends lost 6 bases and 4 bases respectively, with 18 bases between them. This CDR3 comprises 15 residues. The CDR3 coding sequence is TGTGCCAGCAGGATCACAGGAGCCAATATCTATGGCTACACCTTC. Translated, it gives CASRITGANIYGYTF.

The chain uses TRBV30 and TRBJ2-7; 8 bases agree with TRBD2. Germline V gene sequence: CDR1 GTSNPN, CDR2 SVGIG (reference sequence). Trimming cost V 2 bases and J 5 bases; bases outside gene matches: 8. The CDR3 spans 14 residues. The CDR3, as DNA: TGTGCCTGGAGTAGGCGGGGGGTACCCCACGAGCAGTACTTC. This translates into CAWSRRGVPHEQYF. The variable domain in full, with the rest retrieved from reference TRBV30 and TRBJ2-7, is SQTIHQWPATLVQPVGSPLSLECTVEGTSNPNLYWYRQAAGRGLQLLFYSVGIGQISSEVPQNLSASRPQDRQFILSSKKLLLSDSGFYLCAWSRRGVPHEQYFGPGTRLTVT.

This sequence joins TRBV6-5 and TRBJ1-2; D possibly corresponds to TRBD1 (5 bases). From germline, CDR1 is MNHEY and CDR2 SVGAGI. The CDR3 has 13 residues. The V end lost 8 bases, the J end lost 4 bases, and 14 bases lay between the germline ends. The chain's CDR3 is CASRSRGLYGYTF. The DNA for the CDR3 is TGTGCCAGCCGAAGTAGGGGACTCTATGGCTACACCTTC.

The rearrangement joins TRBV9 to TRBJ2-5; D not resolved. V lost 2 bases to trimming and J lost 3 bases, with 8 bases between them. CDR3 length: 13 residues. CDR1 and CDR2 from the germline V gene are SGDLS and YYNGEE. Here the CDR3 DNA reads TGTGCCAGCAGCGTTGCAGATAAAGAGACCCAGTACTTC. Its protein is CASSVADKETQYF.